These 32 T cell receptor beta chains were all obtained from the same sample, sequenced in a study of T cells expressing NK-cell markers. TCRdb re-called the 5' RACE reads; every CDR3 protein appears as one record, without DNA. This sample's table has some 500,000 distinct CDR3 sequences. The sequencing sample was made of blood T cells: a sorted CD56 or NKG2C T cell subset, CD4+ or CD8+ T cells, or bulk PBMC T cells (not recorded which). Receptors originate from a woman aged 45-60 years in good health.

The genes are TRBV5-1 and TRBJ1-2; with no DNA, the TCRdb D assignment of TRBD1 cannot be verified. In germline, CDR1 is SGHRS, CDR2 YFSETQ. The CDR3 length is 14 residues. CDR3 protein: CASSRQGIDYGYTF.

This chain uses TRBV29-1 with TRBJ2-2; TCRdb picks TRBD2, but there is no DNA to check that call. This CDR3 comprises 16 residues. Germline V gene lookup returns CDR1 SQVTM and CDR2 ANQGSEA. The CDR3 here is CSVMGWSGANTGELFF.

This sequence joins TRBV4-1 and TRBJ1-3; TCRdb proposes TRBD1, but this gene call is untestable without DNA. The CDR3 runs 16 residues. From germline, CDR1 is MGHRA and CDR2 YSYEKL. Here the CDR3 reads CASSHMGQRAGNTIYF.

This rearrangement joins TRBV27 to TRBJ2-2. The CDR3 sequence is 19 residues long. From germline, CDR1 is MNHEY and CDR2 SMNVEV (reference sequence). This chain's CDR3 is CASSLYSDMINANTGELFF.

V is TRBV5-1 and J is TRBJ2-3; the TRBD1 assignment by TCRdb is unverifiable without DNA. Germline CDR1 SGHRS, CDR2 YFSETQ. The CDR3 extends over 13 amino acids. This chain's CDR3 is CASSDGATDTQYF.

This chain joins TRBV6-6 and TRBJ2-2; absent DNA, TCRdb's TRBD2 call cannot be checked. Germline lookup yields CDR1 MNHNY and CDR2 SVGAGI (reference sequence). This CDR3 has 15 amino acids. This chain's CDR3 is CASKAAGEVPGELFF.

The V call is TRBV7-9, the J call TRBJ2-3. In germline, CDR1 is SEHNR, CDR2 FQNEAQ (reference sequence). CDR3 size: 13 residues. This CDR3 is CALQGLSTDTQYF.

The genes are TRBV10-3 and TRBJ2-1; TCRdb outputs TRBD1, but without DNA this stays unchecked. The CDR3 length is 15 residues. The germline V gene encodes CDR1 ENHRY and CDR2 SYGVKD. CDR3 region: CAIGSAPSSYNEQFF.

The chain employs TRBV6-2 or TRBV6-3 and TRBJ2-1; the D call from TCRdb, TRBD2, cannot be confirmed without DNA. The CDR3 extends over 15 amino acids. CDR1 and CDR2 (germline): MNHEY, SVGEGT. CDR3 amino acids: CASRLTSGDYNEQFF.

V gene TRBV20-1 combines with J gene TRBJ2-1; the D call from TCRdb, TRBD2, cannot be confirmed without DNA. Germline CDR1 reads DFQATT; CDR2 reads SNEGSKA (reference sequence). The CDR3 consists of 14 residues. The CDR3 sequence: CSARIGSGQDEQFF.

V and J are TRBV5-1 and TRBJ2-3. Germline V gene sequence: CDR1 SGHRS, CDR2 YFSETQ. CDR3 length equals 13 residues. The CDR3 spells CASSLTGTDTQYF.

The chain is built from TRBV30 and TRBJ2-4; TCRdb designates TRBD2, a call that cannot be tested without DNA. Germline V gene data show CDR1 as GTSNPN and CDR2 as SVGIG (reference sequence). CDR3 length: 13 amino acids. This CDR3 reads CASLAVAKNIQYF.

The chain combines TRBV7-8 with TRBJ2-1; TCRdb calls TRBD1, which cannot be checked without DNA. Germline loops: CDR1 SGHVS, CDR2 FQNEAQ. The CDR3 loop spans 14 amino acids. This chain's CDR3 is CASILSRENEEQFF.

CDR3 amino acids: CASSQDRSEQYF. The V call is TRBV3-1, the J call TRBJ2-7. The CDR3 has 12 residues. Germline assignment: CDR1 LGHDT and CDR2 YNNKEL (reference sequence).

V gene TRBV5-1 combines with J gene TRBJ1-1; the D call from TCRdb, TRBD1, cannot be confirmed without DNA. This CDR3 is 15 amino acids long. Germline V gene sequence: CDR1 SGHRS, CDR2 YFSETQ. The chain's CDR3 is CASRSTGGGPSEAFF. The variable domain in full, completed from reference TRBV5-1 and TRBJ1-1, reads KAGVTQTPRYLIKTRGQQVTLSCSPISGHRSVSWYQQTPGQGLQFLFEYFSETQRNKGNFPGRFSGRQFSNSRSEMNVSTLELGDSALYLCASRSTGGGPSEAFFGQGTRLTVV.

This chain links TRBV5-6 with TRBJ2-3; TCRdb's assignment of TRBD2 cannot be checked, as there is no DNA. This CDR3 is built from 13 residues. The germline gives CDR1 SGHDT, CDR2 YYEEEE. CDR3 sequence reads: CASRLSGTDTQYF.

This sequence joins TRBV2 and TRBJ2-7; the TCRdb D gene call, TRBD2, has no DNA to confirm it. Per the germline V gene, CDR1 is SNHLY and CDR2 is FYNNEI. This CDR3 spans 12 amino acids. The CDR3 is CASGSPSYEQYF.

The chain joins TRBV4-1 to TRBJ1-4; TCRdb's D call, TRBD1, is unchecked because there is no DNA. The CDR3 extends over 16 amino acids. The germline gives CDR1 MGHRA, CDR2 YSYEKL. CDR3 residues: CASSQGGGPTNEKLFF.

This chain joins TRBV29-1 and TRBJ2-1; TCRdb's D call of TRBD2 is untestable without DNA. This CDR3 contains 14 residues. CDR1 and CDR2 from the germline V gene are SQVTM and ANQGSEA. CDR3 amino acids: CSVERTSVNNEQFF.

The rearrangement joins TRBV12-3 or TRBV12-4 to TRBJ2-5. The CDR3 spans 12 residues. CDR3 in amino acids: CASSFEARSQYF.

The rearrangement links TRBV20-1 to TRBJ1-2; TCRdb proposes TRBD1, but this gene call is untestable without DNA. Germline V gene data show CDR1 as DFQATT and CDR2 as SNEGSKA (reference sequence). The CDR3 is made up of 12 amino acids. The CDR3 region is CISDRDNYGYTF.

V is TRBV2 and J is TRBJ2-1; TCRdb's assignment of TRBD2 cannot be checked, as there is no DNA. CDR3 length equals 14 residues. Germline V CDR1 and CDR2: SNHLY, FYNNEI. The CDR3 loop reads CASRPLVGLSEQFF.

This chain connects TRBV12-1 to TRBJ2-1; absent DNA, TCRdb's TRBD2 call cannot be checked. TRBV12-1 is reported as a pseudogene. There are 18 residues in the CDR3. This CDR3 reads CASSFALDGSGRVNEQFF.

This chain links TRBV3-1 with TRBJ2-5. There are 15 residues in the CDR3. CDR1 LGHDT and CDR2 YNNKEL come from the germline V gene (reference sequence). The CDR3 sequence: CASSSLGASQETQYF.

The V call is TRBV7-8, the J call TRBJ2-5; TCRdb's D call of TRBD1 is untestable without DNA. The germline CDR1 and CDR2 sequences are SGHVS and FQNEAQ. The CDR3 extends over 14 amino acids. The CDR3 protein is CASSAQTGRETQYF.

The chain uses TRBV20-1 and TRBJ1-1; TCRdb returns TRBD1, unconfirmable since there is no DNA. Germline assignment: CDR1 DFQATT and CDR2 SNEGSKA (reference sequence). This CDR3 contains 13 residues. The CDR3 protein is CSAPLTGETEAFF.

The chain joins TRBV3-1 to TRBJ2-5; with no DNA, the TCRdb D assignment of TRBD2 cannot be verified. CDR1 and CDR2 from the germline V gene are LGHDT and YNNKEL (reference sequence). This CDR3 spans 16 amino acids. CDR3 loop: CASSQENGRAEETQYF.

The chain is built from TRBV7-9 and TRBJ1-5. Germline lookup yields CDR1 SEHNR and CDR2 FQNEAQ (reference sequence). The length of the CDR3 is 14 residues. The CDR3 sequence is CASSPGVLNQPQHF.

V is TRBV4-2 and J is TRBJ1-1. The CDR3 totals 16 residues. Germline CDR1 and CDR2: LGHNA and YNFKEQ. The CDR3 loop reads CASSQAFRVSFDEAFF.

The CDR3: CASLSRESNEQFF. The chain is built from TRBV4-1 and TRBJ2-1; the D call from TCRdb, TRBD1, cannot be confirmed without DNA. The CDR3 has 13 amino acids. The germline gives CDR1 MGHRA, CDR2 YSYEKL.

The chain uses TRBV18 and TRBJ2-1. The CDR3 loop spans 14 amino acids. Germline V gene data show CDR1 as KGHSH and CDR2 as LQKENI. This CDR3 is CASSPVGAYNEQFF.

V is TRBV19 and J is TRBJ2-7; the TCRdb D gene call, TRBD1, has no DNA to confirm it. Germline CDR1 and CDR2: LNHDA and SQIVND (reference sequence). This CDR3 is built from 14 residues. CDR3 in amino acids: CASKVGTTTYEQYF. Looking up the rest from reference TRBV19 and TRBJ2-7 gives the full variable domain: DGGITQSPKYLFRKEGQNVTLSCEQNLNHDAMYWYRQDPGQGLRLIYYSQIVNDFQKGDIAEGYSVSREKKESFPLTVTSAQKNPTAFYLCASKVGTTTYEQYFGPGTRLTVT.